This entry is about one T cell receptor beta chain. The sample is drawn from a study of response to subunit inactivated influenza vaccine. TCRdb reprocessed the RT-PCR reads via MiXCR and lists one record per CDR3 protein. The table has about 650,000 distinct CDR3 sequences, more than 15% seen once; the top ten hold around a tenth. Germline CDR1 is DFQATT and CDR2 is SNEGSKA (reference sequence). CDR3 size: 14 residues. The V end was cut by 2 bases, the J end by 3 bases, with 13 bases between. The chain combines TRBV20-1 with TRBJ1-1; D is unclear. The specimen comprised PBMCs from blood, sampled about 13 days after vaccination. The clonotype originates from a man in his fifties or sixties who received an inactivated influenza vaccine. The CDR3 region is CSARLGNSYTEAFF. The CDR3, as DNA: TGCAGTGCTAGATTGGGGAATTCGTACACTGAAGCTTTCTTT.